Listed here are 11 T cell receptor beta chains from one sample, sequenced in a study of cytomegalovirus exposure and HLA in healthy donors (dated by TCRdb to the late 2010s). The library was produced with the immunoSEQ multiplex PCR assay. A mixture of 60 forward primers for TCR Vbeta segments and 13 reverse primers for TCR Jbeta segments was used in the multiplex PCR. The source is immuneACCESS, and TCRdb retained only in-frame sequences with V and J called. Part of the clones is not carried over; for the studies checked, unresolved V genes explain less than half of this, and the remainder is unexplained. This sample gives around 130,000 clones in total; around four fifths of them show up just once. The biggest ten clones account for less than 6.5% of the sample. Sequences were obtained from PBMCs. The source of these receptors is a woman between 40 and 50 years old in good health and CMV-seropositive.

This rearrangement joins TRBV5-1 to TRBJ2-7; 8 bases are shared with TRBD1. The CDR3 spans 15 residues. CDR1 and CDR2 from the germline V gene are SGHRS and YFSETQ. The junction had 4 bases not matched to a gene; V was cut back by 0 bases and J by 2 bases. The CDR3 nucleotides read TGCGCCAGCAGCTTGGTGGCGACAGGGGCCTACGAGCAGTACTTC. It encodes CASSLVATGAYEQYF. Together with reference TRBV5-1 and TRBJ2-7, the CDR3 gives the full variable domain: KAGVTQTPRYLIKTRGQQVTLSCSPISGHRSVSWYQQTPGQGLQFLFEYFSETQRNKGNFPGRFSGRQFSNSRSEMNVSTLELGDSALYLCASSLVATGAYEQYFGPGTRLTVT.

This CDR3 reads CASSPTGTGNQPQHF. CDR3 sequence (DNA): TGTGCCAGCAGCCCGACCGGGACAGGCAATCAGCCCCAGCATTTT. The chain couples TRBV9 to TRBJ1-5; 7 nucleotides agree with TRBD1. Germline loops: CDR1 SGDLS, CDR2 YYNGEE. CDR3 length: 15 amino acids. The J segment lost 2 bases and the V segment lost 4 bases, leaving 6 bases of the junction unmatched.

The CDR3 loop reads CAWGLSVNNSPLHF. CDR3 DNA: TGTGCCTGGGGCCTCTCCGTGAATAATTCACCCCTCCACTTT. V gene TRBV30 combines with J gene TRBJ1-6, with D hard to call. V was shortened by 5 bases and J by 5 bases, with 13 bases between the two germline ends. Germline V gene data show CDR1 as GTSNPN and CDR2 as SVGIG (reference sequence). The CDR3 consists of 14 residues. Full variable domain (rest looked up from reference TRBV30 and TRBJ1-6): SQTIHQWPATLVQPVGSPLSLECTVEGTSNPNLYWYRQAAGRGLQLLFYSVGIGQISSEVPQNLSASRPQDRQFILSSKKLLLSDSGFYLCAWGLSVNNSPLHFGNGTRLTVT.

The chain joins TRBV30 to TRBJ1-1; D is ambiguous. The CDR3 has 14 amino acids. Germline V CDR1 and CDR2: GTSNPN, SVGIG (reference sequence). The ends were cut back, 3 bases at V and 5 bases at J, with 16 bases in the middle. The CDR3 DNA reads TGTGCCTGGAGCGAGGGCCTTTGGCGAACTGAAGCTTTCTTT. Residues: CAWSEGLWRTEAFF.

This chain joins TRBV9 and TRBJ2-3; TRBD2 matches 8 bases. CDR3 length equals 17 residues. Germline values: CDR1 SGDLS, CDR2 YYNGEE. V was clipped by 0 bases and J by 4 bases; unmatched bases: 10. CDR3 nucleotide sequence: TGTGCCAGCAGCGTAGGAGGAAGGCGGGGGGTGTCAGATACGCAGTATTTT. It yields the protein CASSVGGRRGVSDTQYF.

The chain combines TRBV5-1 with TRBJ2-2; 9 bases align to TRBD1. The CDR3 contains 15 residues. Unmatched junction bases numbered 7, after V lost 3 bases and J lost 7 bases. The V gene's germline CDR1 is SGHRS and CDR2 YFSETQ. CDR3 protein: CASSYGQGLGGELFF. The CDR3 DNA reads TGCGCCAGCAGCTACGGACAGGGGCTGGGCGGGGAGCTGTTTTTT.

The rearrangement links TRBV27 to TRBJ2-7, with 11 bases fitting TRBD1. CDR1 MNHEY and CDR2 SMNVEV come from the germline V gene (reference sequence). With V trimmed by 3 bases and J by 0 bases, 1 base remained unmatched. This CDR3 comprises 15 residues. CDR3 region: CASSFGTGGSYEQYF. The DNA for the CDR3 is TGTGCCAGCAGTTTTGGGACAGGGGGCTCCTACGAGCAGTACTTC.

The V call is TRBV19, the J call TRBJ2-3; TRBD1 might be the D (5 bases). In germline, CDR1 is LNHDA, CDR2 SQIVND (reference sequence). V gave up 5 bases and J gave up 7 bases, with 13 bases separating them. This CDR3 has 13 amino acids. Written as DNA, the CDR3 is TGTGCCAGTAGTGGGGCAGGGAAAAATACGCAGTATTTT. Its translation is CASSGAGKNTQYF.

V usage is TRBV15 and J usage is TRBJ2-1, with 9 bases that match TRBD2. CDR3 length equals 16 residues. Germline V CDR1 and CDR2: LNHNV, YYDKDF (reference sequence). After removal of 4 bases from V and 0 bases from J, the junction contained 4 bases not matched to a gene. CDR3 DNA sequence: TGTGCCACCAGCACTAGCGGGACCTACTCCTACAATGAGCAGTTCTTC. Protein sequence: CATSTSGTYSYNEQFF.

The chain uses TRBV9 and TRBJ2-3, with D possibly matching TRBD2 (7 bases). Germline loops: CDR1 SGDLS, CDR2 YYNGEE. The CDR3 sequence is 17 residues long. Trimming removed 0 bases from V and 3 bases from J, with 17 bases in between. The CDR3 nucleotides are TGTGCCAGCAGCGTAGTCGGGGGGCAGGCGGGTACAGATACGCAGTATTTT. Translation: CASSVVGGQAGTDTQYF.

V gene TRBV6-5 combines with J gene TRBJ2-3; 9 bases are a match to TRBD2. CDR1 and CDR2 (germline): MNHEY, SVGAGI. The CDR3 spans 14 residues. V trimming: 4 bases; J trimming: 2 bases; junction bases outside the gene matches: 1. Here the CDR3 DNA reads TGTGCCAGCAGTTCTAGCGGGATCACAGATACGCAGTATTTT. This gives the protein CASSSSGITDTQYF.